One and the same sample provided the 31 T cell receptor beta chains below, sequenced in a study of T-cell reconstitution after alpha-beta-depleted transplantation in children. A TCRbeta library incorporating unique molecular identifiers was prepared. In TCRdb, the PCR reads were re-called with MiXCR into one record per CDR3 protein. The table lists just under 350,000 distinct CDR3 sequences, roughly 17% of them singletons. The sequencing here drew on PBMCs, mostly from graft donor cells, taken 360 days after TCRalphabeta/CD19-depleted stem cell transplant. All receptors derive from a male patient between 2 and 10 years old who had a stem cell transplant for acute lymphoblastic leukemia, so the T cells may come from the graft donor.

This clonotype was recorded at least ten times. The chain couples TRBV7-8 to TRBJ2-1; TRBD2 matches at 9 bases. V dropped 3 bases and J dropped 4; count of bases not matched to a gene: 4. CDR1 and CDR2 from the germline V gene are SGHVS and FQNEAQ. This CDR3 spans 15 amino acids. This CDR3 is CASSLEREAYNEQFF. Written as DNA, the CDR3 is TGTGCCAGCAGCTTGGAGCGGGAGGCTTACAATGAGCAGTTCTTC.

The chain couples TRBV28 to TRBJ1-5, with a weak D call TRBD1 (5 bases). V was cut by 1 base and J by 4 bases, with 11 bases left in between. The CDR3 totals 15 residues. Germline CDR1 is MDHEN and CDR2 is SYDVKM. CDR3 DNA sequence: TGTGCCAGCAGTTTATATTCAGGGTTTAATCAGCCCCAGCATTTT. This sequence encodes CASSLYSGFNQPQHF.

This clonotype was detected many times. V gene TRBV28 combines with J gene TRBJ2-2; D unclear. The CDR3 is 14 residues long. Germline V gene lookup returns CDR1 MDHEN and CDR2 SYDVKM. V was shortened by 9 bases and J by 0 bases, with 11 bases between the two germline ends. The CDR3 spells CASPVDPNTGELFF. CDR3 in DNA: TGTGCCAGTCCCGTGGACCCGAACACCGGGGAGCTGTTTTTT.

The CDR3 nucleotides read TGTGCCAGCAGTCCGTACTATGTTGATACCGGGGAGCTGTTTTTT. Protein product: CASSPYYVDTGELFF. This chain joins TRBV12-3 or TRBV12-4 and TRBJ2-2; D is uncertain. This CDR3 is 15 amino acids long. V lost 5 bases, J lost 5 bases, and 15 bases lay in between.

V gene TRBV4-1 combines with J gene TRBJ2-1; D gene ambiguous. V was clipped by 2 bases and J by 0 bases, with 11 bases between them. There are 16 residues in the CDR3. CDR1 and CDR2 (germline): MGHRA, YSYEKL. The CDR3 region has the DNA TGCGCCAGCAGCCAACCCCTAGTTAGCTCCTACAATGAGCAGTTCTTC. Translation: CASSQPLVSSYNEQFF.

This clonotype was detected only a few times. The chain links TRBV4-1 to TRBJ1-1; D might be TRBD1 (5 bases). The CDR3 has 11 residues. Germline-derived CDR1 and CDR2 are MGHRA and YSYEKL. Trimming pared 7 bases from V and 5 bases from J, leaving 8 bases between. The CDR3 coding sequence is TGCGCCAGCATAAGGGGAACTGAAGCTTTCTTT. Translated: CASIRGTEAFF.

This clonotype has more than one count but fewer than ten. The genes are TRBV4-3 and TRBJ2-7; weak D call: TRBD2 (5 bases). Trimming shortened V by 2 bases and J by 3 bases, and 17 bases separated the two germline ends. Germline lookup yields CDR1 LGHNA and CDR2 YSLEER. This CDR3 region has 16 residues. This CDR3 reads CASSQTTDSRYYEQYF. Here the CDR3 DNA reads TGCGCCAGCAGCCAAACTACGGACTCCCGGTACTACGAGCAGTACTTC.

V is TRBV12-3 or TRBV12-4 and J is TRBJ2-1; TRBD1 or TRBD2 may be the D gene (5 bases each). The CDR3 extends over 13 amino acids. Trimming pared 5 bases from V and 7 bases from J, leaving 12 bases between. CDR3 region: CASSGTADNEQFF. In DNA form, the CDR3 reads TGTGCCAGCAGTGGGACCGCAGATAATGAGCAGTTCTTC.

This clonotype was observed a handful of times. The chain combines TRBV30 with TRBJ2-5, with D perhaps matching TRBD1 or TRBD2 (5 bases each). Germline CDR1 reads GTSNPN; CDR2 reads SVGIG (reference sequence). V lost 2 bases and J lost 1, with 14 bases in between. This CDR3 is built from 15 residues. The CDR3 DNA is TGTGCCTGGAGTAAGGGGTCGGGACCCCAAGAGACCCAGTACTTC. Its protein is CAWSKGSGPQETQYF.

This clonotype was recorded at least ten times. J is TRBJ2-5 and V is TRBV4-3; 9 bases are shared with TRBD1. Germline-derived CDR1 and CDR2 are LGHNA and YSLEER. The CDR3 sequence is 14 residues long. V dropped 4 bases and J dropped 5; count of bases not matched to a gene: 5. In nucleotides, the CDR3 is TGCGCCAGCAGCCCGGGACAGGGAAGGGAGACCCAGTACTTC. Its protein product is CASSPGQGRETQYF.

This chain uses TRBV6-2 or TRBV6-3 with TRBJ2-5, with D hard to call. V lost 3 bases to trimming and J lost 5 bases, with 13 bases between them. The V gene's germline CDR1 is MNHEY and CDR2 SVGEGT. The CDR3 contains 14 residues. CDR3 coding DNA: TGTGCCAGCAGTTATCAGGCCTATACCGAGACCCAGTACTTC. This sequence encodes CASSYQAYTETQYF.

At least ten counts were recorded for this clonotype. The V call is TRBV29-1, the J call TRBJ2-5; 8 bases are a match to TRBD2. There are 14 residues in the CDR3. Germline lookup yields CDR1 SQVTM and CDR2 ANQGSEA. V lost 4 bases, J lost 5 bases, and 9 bases stayed unmatched. As DNA, the CDR3 is TGCAGCGTTGGGGCGGGAGGACTGTCGGAGACCCAGTACTTC. This sequence encodes CSVGAGGLSETQYF.

This clonotype was seen a handful of times. This chain links TRBV4-3 with TRBJ2-1, with 14 bases fitting TRBD2. The CDR3 runs to 18 residues. Losses at the gene ends were 1 base for V and 6 bases for J; bases not matched to a gene: 8. Germline V CDR1 and CDR2: LGHNA, YSLEER. The CDR3: CASSQVGTSGSPPNEQFF. The CDR3 DNA is TGCGCCAGCAGCCAAGTAGGGACTAGCGGGAGCCCACCCAATGAGCAGTTCTTC.

This clonotype turned up a few times. J is TRBJ2-3 and V is TRBV28, with 11 positions matching TRBD2. Trimming took 3 bases from V and 3 from J; bases not matched to a gene: 5. CDR1 MDHEN and CDR2 SYDVKM come from the germline V gene. This CDR3 is built from 16 residues. Written as DNA, the CDR3 is TGTGCCAGCAGTTTTACTAGCGGGAGTGGGACAGATACGCAGTATTTT. Its translation: CASSFTSGSGTDTQYF.

This clonotype was observed a few times. The chain joins TRBV28 to TRBJ2-7, with D perhaps TRBD1 (6 bases). Germline V gene data show CDR1 as MDHEN and CDR2 as SYDVKM. Trimming took 2 bases from V and 1 from J, leaving 12 bases between them. This CDR3 has 15 amino acids. CDR3 in DNA: TGTGCCAGCAGTTTAATAGGGGGACAATCCTACGAGCAGTACTTC. Translation gives CASSLIGGQSYEQYF. The full variable domain, with the rest looked up from reference TRBV28 and TRBJ2-7, is DVKVTQSSRYLVKRTGEKVFLECVQDMDHENMFWYRQDPGLGLRLIYFSYDVKMKEKGDIPEGYSVSREKKERFSLILESASTNQTSMYLCASSLIGGQSYEQYFGPGTRLTVT.

This clonotype appeared a few times. The chain employs TRBV7-2 and TRBJ2-3; TRBD2 matches 10 bases. Germline V gives CDR1 SGHTA, CDR2 FQGNSA. V lost 3 bases to trimming and J lost 9 bases; unmatched junction nucleotides: 12. This CDR3 is 16 amino acids long. Here the CDR3 reads CASSFNPGISGRTQYF. The DNA of the CDR3 is TGTGCCAGCAGCTTTAATCCCGGGATTAGCGGGAGGACGCAGTATTTT.

This clonotype was seen repeatedly, ten times or more. The chain couples TRBV10-3 to TRBJ2-3; D remains ambiguous. Germline V gene lookup returns CDR1 ENHRY and CDR2 SYGVKD. CDR3 length equals 17 residues. Deletions cut 2 bases from V and 1 base from J, with 16 bases between. The CDR3 sequence: CAISEGIELTRTDTQYF. The CDR3 DNA follows: TGTGCCATCAGTGAGGGGATAGAGCTTACTCGCACAGATACGCAGTATTTT.

The rearrangement links TRBV4-2 to TRBJ1-3; D is ambiguous. Trimming shortened V by 0 bases and J by 7 bases, and 10 bases separated the two germline ends. This CDR3 is 14 amino acids long. Germline V gives CDR1 LGHNA, CDR2 YNFKEQ. CDR3 protein: CASSQDLGRNTIYF. The CDR3 DNA reads as TGTGCCAGCAGCCAAGACCTCGGGAGGAACACCATATATTTT.

Here the CDR3 reads CASSTPPGGSQETQYF. CDR3 coding DNA: TGTGCCAGCAGCACCCCCCCTGGGGGGTCCCAAGAGACCCAGTACTTC. V gene TRBV5-8 combines with J gene TRBJ2-5; D may be TRBD2 (6 bases). This CDR3 has 16 residues. Looked up from germline, CDR1 is SGHTS and CDR2 is YDEGEE. Trimming shortened V by 4 bases and J by 1 base, and 17 bases separated the two germline ends.

This clonotype has just a few counts. The genes are TRBV4-1 and TRBJ2-7; 8 bases are a match to TRBD2. The CDR3 is 15 residues long. Trimming cost V 4 bases and J 2 bases; bases outside gene matches: 7. The germline V gene encodes CDR1 MGHRA and CDR2 YSYEKL. The CDR3 DNA reads as TGCGCCAGCAGCCTCATAGCGGGGTACCCCTACGAGCAGTACTTC. Translation: CASSLIAGYPYEQYF.

This clonotype has ten or more counts. The V call is TRBV29-1, the J call TRBJ2-3; 11 bases match TRBD2. CDR1 is SQVTM, CDR2 ANQGSEA, per germline. J gave up 0 bases and V 6 bases, and 8 bases lay outside the gene matches. There are 16 residues in the CDR3. CDR3 residues: CSVVGLAVTSTDTQYF. The CDR3 nucleotides read TGCAGCGTGGTGGGACTAGCGGTAACTAGCACAGATACGCAGTATTTT.

The J gene is TRBJ2-5, the V gene TRBV20-1; tentative D call: TRBD2 (5 bases). The CDR3 length is 13 residues. Germline CDR1 is DFQATT and CDR2 is SNEGSKA (reference sequence). V shed 8 bases and J shed 4 bases, with 17 bases lying between them. CDR3 nucleotide sequence: TGCAGTCCATCGCGAACACGGGGAGAGACCCAGTACTTC. As protein: CSPSRTRGETQYF.

DNA of the CDR3: TGTGCCAGCACCCTGGACAGCCAAGAGACCCAGTACTTC. Translated: CASTLDSQETQYF. The rearrangement links TRBV11-2 to TRBJ2-5; weak D call: TRBD1 (6 bases). Germline V lookup: CDR1 SGHAT, CDR2 FQNNGV. This CDR3 is 13 amino acids long. Trimming left V 7 bases short and J 1 base short, with 10 bases between.

Comments on this clonotype: At one end, the junction sequence differs from germline, possibly due to a read error. This chain joins TRBV6-1 and TRBJ2-7; no definite D call. The CDR3 is made up of 11 amino acids. Germline values: CDR1 MNHNS, CDR2 SASEGT. The CDR3: CASSGCVYEHF. The CDR3 nucleotides read TGTGCCAGCAGTGGGTGTGTCTACGAGCACTTC.

The rearrangement joins TRBV28 to TRBJ2-1, with D hard to call. Trimming removed 2 bases from V and 0 bases from J, with 20 bases in between. Germline lookup yields CDR1 MDHEN and CDR2 SYDVKM. This CDR3 is 19 amino acids long. The CDR3: CASSLTLHLTGTSYNEQFF. The CDR3, as DNA: TGTGCCAGCAGTTTAACGCTCCACTTAACTGGCACCTCCTACAATGAGCAGTTCTTC.

The rearrangement links TRBV12-5 to TRBJ2-7; 7 positions match TRBD1. This CDR3 spans 19 amino acids. J gave up 6 bases and V 3 bases, and 23 bases lay outside the gene matches. In germline, CDR1 is LGHNT, CDR2 FRNRAP. The CDR3 is CASGFLPLDTLNRGVEQYF. The CDR3 coding sequence is TGTGCTAGTGGTTTCCTACCCTTAGACACCCTCAACAGGGGAGTCGAGCAGTACTTC.

This clonotype was counted ten times or more. V is TRBV7-2 and J is TRBJ2-7; 12 bases are shared with TRBD2. This CDR3 is built from 14 residues. CDR1 SGHTA and CDR2 FQGNSA come from the germline V gene. V shed 3 bases and J 5 bases; nucleotides not matched to a gene: 2. CDR3 in DNA: TGTGCCAGCAGCTTCCCTAGCGGGAGGGACGAGCAGTACTTC. Residues: CASSFPSGRDEQYF.

The V and J genes are TRBV5-1 and TRBJ2-7; 8 bases align to TRBD1. Germline CDR1 SGHRS, CDR2 YFSETQ. Trimming at V came to 0 bases and at J to 3 bases, leaving 2 bases not matched to a gene. The CDR3 spans 14 residues. The CDR3 nucleotides are TGCGCCAGCAGCTTGGACAGGGGGTACTACGAGCAGTACTTC. Encoded protein: CASSLDRGYYEQYF.

The gene calls are TRBV4-1 and TRBJ2-5; unclear D gene. V was pared by 0 bases and J by 5 bases, with 10 bases between. The CDR3 is 14 residues long. CDR1 MGHRA and CDR2 YSYEKL come from the germline V gene. CDR3 nucleotides: TGCGCCAGCAGCCAAGAAGCCACCGGGGAGACCCAGTACTTC. The encoded protein is CASSQEATGETQYF.

The rearrangement uses TRBV4-3 and TRBJ2-1, with a tentative D call TRBD2 (5 bases). CDR1 is LGHNA, CDR2 YSLEER, per germline. V shed 0 bases and J shed 4 bases, with 13 bases lying between them. This CDR3 region has 16 residues. CDR3: CASSQDYRGFYNEQFF. The CDR3 nucleotides are TGCGCCAGCAGCCAAGACTACCGGGGATTTTACAATGAGCAGTTCTTC.

The chain couples TRBV10-2 to TRBJ2-3; a weak D match, TRBD1 (5 bases). This CDR3 has 15 residues. Per germline, CDR1 WSHSY and CDR2 SAAADI. V gave up 4 bases and J gave up 8 bases, with 19 bases separating them. This CDR3 is CASSVGRARSITQYF. Written as DNA, the CDR3 is TGCGCCAGCAGTGTGGGCAGGGCGCGGTCAATTACGCAGTATTTT.